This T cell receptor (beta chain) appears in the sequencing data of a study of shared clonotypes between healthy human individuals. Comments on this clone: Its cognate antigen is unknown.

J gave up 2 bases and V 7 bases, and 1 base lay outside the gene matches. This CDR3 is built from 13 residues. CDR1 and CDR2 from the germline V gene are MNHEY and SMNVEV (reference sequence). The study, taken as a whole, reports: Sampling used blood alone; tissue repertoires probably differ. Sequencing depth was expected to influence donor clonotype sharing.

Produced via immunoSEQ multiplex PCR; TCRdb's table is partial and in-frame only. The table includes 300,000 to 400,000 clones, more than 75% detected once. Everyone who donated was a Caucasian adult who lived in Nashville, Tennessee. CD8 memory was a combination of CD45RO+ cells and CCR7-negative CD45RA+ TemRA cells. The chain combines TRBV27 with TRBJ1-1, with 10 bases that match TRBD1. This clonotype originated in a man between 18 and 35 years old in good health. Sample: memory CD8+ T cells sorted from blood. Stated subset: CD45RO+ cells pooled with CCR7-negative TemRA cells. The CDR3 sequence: CASTTGGNTEAFF. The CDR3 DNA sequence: TGTGCCAGCACGACAGGGGGCAACACTGAAGCTTTCTTT.